The rows below give T cell receptor beta chains drawn from one sample of a study of blood T cell repertoires in COVID-19. Sequencing used immunoSEQ multiplex PCR; TCRdb keeps in-frame clones, though not all of them. The table lists under 250,000 clones, around 91% of them singletons. Material for sequencing was PBMCs or T cells enriched from blood (not recorded which). The receptor source for this set is a woman younger than 30 in a cohort exposed to, infected with or recovered from COVID-19 (not recorded which). CDR3s include the opening cysteine and the closing phenylalanine or tryptophan. Fields, in order: D gene, V gene, CDR3 length, J gene, clone size, CDR3 DNA, CDR3 protein. A D gene is named only where the DNA matches it firmly. Clone size is not always given. Where it is, it says once, few, many or a class for expanded clones.

>TRBD1|TRBV30|14|TRBJ2-1|.
TGTGCCTGGAACCCGGGACAGGGAAGGAATGAGCAGTTCTTC
CAWNPGQGRNEQFF
>.|TRBV6-2/TRBV6-3|12|TRBJ1-3|.
TGTGCCAGCAGTAGGGGAGGAAACACCATATATTTT
CASSRGGNTIYF
>.|TRBV9|16|TRBJ2-1|.
TGTGCCAGCAGCGCGTCAGGGAGGCCCGTTAATAATGAGCAGTTCTTC
CASSASGRPVNNEQFF
>.|TRBV19|11|TRBJ1-2|.
TGTGCCAGTAGTAGACAGAGTGGCTACACCTTC
CASSRQSGYTF
>TRBD2|TRBV5-1|19|TRBJ2-3|.
TGCGCCAGCAGCTCCACCGGGACTAGCGGGGGGGCCTGGACAGATACGCAGTATTTT
CASSSTGTSGGAWTDTQYF
>.|TRBV5-4|17|TRBJ1-6|.
TGTGCCAGCAGCTTGGTAACCGGGACTTCCTATAATTCACCCCTCCACTTT
CASSLVTGTSYNSPLHF
>.|TRBV9|13|TRBJ1-2|.
TGTGCCAGCAGCCCCACGAGCAGGATTGGCTACACCTTC
CASSPTSRIGYTF
>TRBD2|TRBV4-1|15|TRBJ2-7|.
TGCGCCAGCAGCCCGACTAGCGGGGGGTATTACGAGCAGTACTTC
CASSPTSGGYYEQYF
>.|TRBV29-1|12|TRBJ1-1|.
TGCAGCGCCAGACAGCAGAACACTGAAGCTTTCTTT
CSARQQNTEAFF
>TRBD1|TRBV20-1|12|TRBJ2-7|.
TGCAGTGCTGGTGGGACAGGGTACGAGCAGTACTTC
CSAGGTGYEQYF
>.|TRBV6-5|14|TRBJ2-5|.
TGTGCCAGCAGCCTAATAGGGGGCCAAGAGACCCAGTACTTC
CASSLIGGQETQYF
>TRBD1|TRBV6-6|15|TRBJ2-7|.
TGTGCCAGCAGTAGGGTGGGGGACAGAAGTTACGAGCAGTACTTC
CASSRVGDRSYEQYF
>TRBD1|TRBV19|16|TRBJ1-2|few
TGTGCCAGTAGTCTCCGGACAGGCCTAGCTAACTATGGCTACACCTTC
CASSLRTGLANYGYTF
>TRBD2|TRBV3-1/TRBV3-2|17|TRBJ2-7|.
TGTGCCAGCAGCTTCAGAAGGGAAGCGGGAGATGCGTACGAGCAGTACTTC
CASSFRREAGDAYEQYF
>.|TRBV6-4|15|TRBJ2-2|once
TGTGCCAGCAGACCCAGCTTAACAGAGACCGGGGAGCTGTTTTTT
CASRPSLTETGELFF
>.|TRBV6-5|13|TRBJ2-5|.
TGTGCCAGCAAAGCGGCCCGAGGAGAGACCCAGTACTTC
CASKAARGETQYF
>.|TRBV5-1|14|TRBJ1-1|.
TGCGCCAGCAGCTTGGTCCAGGGGAACACTGAAGCTTTCTTT
CASSLVQGNTEAFF
>.|TRBV7-3|16|TRBJ1-2|.
TGTGCCAGCAGCTTAAGATCAAGGGACAATAACTATGGCTACACCTTC
CASSLRSRDNNYGYTF
>.|TRBV11-2|18|TRBJ2-7|.
TGTGCCAGCAGCTTAGTCGACCTCAGGGTGGGGCGAGCCTACGAGCAGTACTTC
CASSLVDLRVGRAYEQYF
>.|TRBV5-1|17|TRBJ2-2|.
TGCGCCAGCAGCTTCTACATATCCAGGGGAAGCACCGGGGAGCTGTTTTTT
CASSFYISRGSTGELFF
>.|TRBV19|13|TRBJ1-1|.
TGTGCCAGTAGTATAGCACAGAACACTGAAGCTTTCTTT
CASSIAQNTEAFF
>.|TRBV5-4|16|TRBJ2-3|.
TGTGCCAGCAGCAACTTAAGAGTCTCTAGCACAGATACGCAGTATTTT
CASSNLRVSSTDTQYF
>.|TRBV9|16|TRBJ2-1|.
TGTGCCAGCAGCGTACATCCCGGGAAAGTCAGCAATGAGCAGTTCTTC
CASSVHPGKVSNEQFF
>TRBD1|TRBV14|14|TRBJ2-3|.
TGTGCCAGCAGCCCTACTACAGGGGCAGATACGCAGTATTTT
CASSPTTGADTQYF
>TRBD2|TRBV5-1|17|TRBJ2-7|.
TGCGCCAGCAGCTTGGGGCTAGCGGGAGTTTTCACCTACGAGCAGTACTTC
CASSLGLAGVFTYEQYF
>.|TRBV5-1|15|TRBJ1-2|few
TGCGCCAGCAGCCTCGGGGGGAACTTAAGGGATGGCTACACCTTC
CASSLGGNLRDGYTF
>TRBD1|TRBV7-3|19|TRBJ1-2|.
TGTGCCAGCAGCTTAATGGGGGGACAGTACACCACGGGGACGAGTGGCTACACCTTC
CASSLMGGQYTTGTSGYTF
>TRBD2|TRBV9|14|TRBJ2-3|.
TGTGCCAGCAGCGTGACTAGCGACACCGATACGCAGTATTTT
CASSVTSDTDTQYF
>TRBD2|TRBV19|14|TRBJ2-7|.
TGTGCCAGTAGTTTCGGGGGGGCAGTCCCCGAGCAGTACTTC
CASSFGGAVPEQYF
>.|TRBV9|15|TRBJ1-5|.
TGTGCCAGCAGCGTAGGAGCAGGGGAGGGTCAGCCCCAGCATTTT
CASSVGAGEGQPQHF
>TRBD2|TRBV3-1/TRBV3-2|12|TRBJ2-7|once
TGTGCCAGCAGCCAAGATCGGACTAGGCAGTACTTC
CASSQDRTRQYF
>TRBD2|TRBV10-3|14|TRBJ2-2|.
TGTGCCACCGCTAGCGGGGGGGACATCGGGGAGCTGTTTTTT
CATASGGDIGELFF
>.|TRBV3-1/TRBV3-2|14|TRBJ1-5|.
TGTGCCAGCAGCCAAGGCCGGGGCAATCAGCCCCAGCATTTT
CASSQGRGNQPQHF
>.|TRBV19|16|TRBJ1-5|.
TGTGCCAGTATGGATAGGGGAGGATATAGCAATCAGCCCCAGCATTTT
CASMDRGGYSNQPQHF